The clone carrying this T cell receptor beta chain was counted only a few times. Its target is not known. Following extraction, RNA underwent reverse transcription to cDNA, which served as the sequencing template. Using immunoSEQ multiplex PCR, the repertoire was profiled, and TCRdb retains in-frame clones only, with some absent. The sample holds 150,000 to 200,000 clones, roughly 60% seen once. Sample treatment: oral pan-JAK inhibitor, 5-10 mg twice daily. V gave up 2 bases and J gave up 7 bases; unmatched junction bases: 7. The CDR3 totals 15 residues. Germline assignment: CDR1 GTSNPN and CDR2 SVGIG (reference sequence). The sample comes from a study of CD8+ T cells in alopecia areata. Study in general: Severity of treated patients was scored by affected scalp percentage. Study findings and constraints: Lesional scalp, notably in alopecia totalis/universalis, had clonality above that of normal scalp. One nonresponder leaves baseline CD8+ expansion's link to response uncertain. In scalp, tofacitinib significantly decreased clonality and expanded CD8+ clones among the top 100.

The TCR was taken from a human donor with alopecia areata. Sequencing used CD4+ T cells sorted from blood, obtained at week 24, from a patient treated with tofacitinib. This chain links TRBV30 with TRBJ2-3; 12 nucleotides agree with TRBD2. CDR3: CAWSSTSGGPHTQYF. In DNA form, the CDR3 reads TGTGCCTGGAGTTCAACTAGCGGGGGGCCACATACGCAGTATTTT.